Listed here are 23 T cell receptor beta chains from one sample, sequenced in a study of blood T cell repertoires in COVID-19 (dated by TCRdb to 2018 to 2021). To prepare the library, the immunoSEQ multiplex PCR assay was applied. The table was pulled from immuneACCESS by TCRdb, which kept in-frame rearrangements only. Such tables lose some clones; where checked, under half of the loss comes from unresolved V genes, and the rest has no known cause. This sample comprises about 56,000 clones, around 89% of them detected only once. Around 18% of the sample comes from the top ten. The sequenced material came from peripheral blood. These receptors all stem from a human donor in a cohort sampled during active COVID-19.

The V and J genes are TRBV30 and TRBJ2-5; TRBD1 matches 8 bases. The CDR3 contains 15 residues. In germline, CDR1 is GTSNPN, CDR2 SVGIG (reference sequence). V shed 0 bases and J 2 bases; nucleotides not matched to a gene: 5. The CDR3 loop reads CAWSVGQGKQETQYF. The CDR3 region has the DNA TGTGCCTGGAGTGTAGGACAGGGAAAACAAGAGACCCAGTACTTC.

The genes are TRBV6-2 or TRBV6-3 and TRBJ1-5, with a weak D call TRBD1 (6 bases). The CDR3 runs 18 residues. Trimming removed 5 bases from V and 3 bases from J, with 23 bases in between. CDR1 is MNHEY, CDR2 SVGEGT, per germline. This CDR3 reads CASSPAGVTRGLNQPQHF. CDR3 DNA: TGTGCCAGCAGTCCAGCGGGGGTGACCAGGGGTCTCAATCAGCCCCAGCATTTT.

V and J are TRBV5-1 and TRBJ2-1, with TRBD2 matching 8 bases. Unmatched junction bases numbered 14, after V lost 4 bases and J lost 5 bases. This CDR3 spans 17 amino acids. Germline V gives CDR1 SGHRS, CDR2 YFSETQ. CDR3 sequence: CASSPDPLGGGNNEQFF. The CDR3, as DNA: TGCGCCAGCAGCCCGGACCCTCTGGGCGGGGGGAACAATGAGCAGTTCTTC.

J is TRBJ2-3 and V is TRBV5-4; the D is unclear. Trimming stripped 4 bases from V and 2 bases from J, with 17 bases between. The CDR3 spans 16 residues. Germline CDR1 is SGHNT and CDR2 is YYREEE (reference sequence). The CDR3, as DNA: TGTGCCAGCAGCCTGGGCTTACAGCCCCTCACAGATACGCAGTATTTT. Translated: CASSLGLQPLTDTQYF.

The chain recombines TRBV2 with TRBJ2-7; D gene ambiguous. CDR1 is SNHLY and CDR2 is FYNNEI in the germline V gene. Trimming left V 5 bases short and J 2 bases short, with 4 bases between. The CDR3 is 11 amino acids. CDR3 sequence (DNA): TGTGCCAGCAGTCCAGCCTACGAGCAGTACTTC. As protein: CASSPAYEQYF.

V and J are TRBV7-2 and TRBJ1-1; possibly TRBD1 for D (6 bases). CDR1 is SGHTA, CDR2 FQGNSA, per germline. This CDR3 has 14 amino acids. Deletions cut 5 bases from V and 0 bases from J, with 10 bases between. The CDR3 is CASSQQGMNTEAFF. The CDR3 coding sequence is TGTGCCAGCAGCCAACAGGGAATGAACACTGAAGCTTTCTTT.

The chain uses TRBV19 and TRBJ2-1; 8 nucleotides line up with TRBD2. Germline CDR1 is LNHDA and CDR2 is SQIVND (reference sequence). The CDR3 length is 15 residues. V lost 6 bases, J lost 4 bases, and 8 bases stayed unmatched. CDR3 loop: CASSKGAGAYNEQFF. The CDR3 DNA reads TGTGCCAGTAGCAAAGGAGCGGGGGCATACAATGAGCAGTTCTTC.

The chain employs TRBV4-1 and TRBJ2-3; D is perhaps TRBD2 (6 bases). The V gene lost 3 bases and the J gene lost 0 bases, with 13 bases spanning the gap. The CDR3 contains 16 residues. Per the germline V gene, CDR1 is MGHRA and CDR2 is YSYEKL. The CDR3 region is CASSHKLAHSTDTQYF. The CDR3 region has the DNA TGCGCCAGCAGCCACAAACTAGCACACAGCACAGATACGCAGTATTTT.

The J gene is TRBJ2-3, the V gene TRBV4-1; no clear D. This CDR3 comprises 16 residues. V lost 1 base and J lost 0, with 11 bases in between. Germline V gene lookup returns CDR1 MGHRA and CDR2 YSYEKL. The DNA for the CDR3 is TGCGCCAGCAGCCAAGGCCCCGAGCTTAGCACAGATACGCAGTATTTT. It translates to CASSQGPELSTDTQYF.

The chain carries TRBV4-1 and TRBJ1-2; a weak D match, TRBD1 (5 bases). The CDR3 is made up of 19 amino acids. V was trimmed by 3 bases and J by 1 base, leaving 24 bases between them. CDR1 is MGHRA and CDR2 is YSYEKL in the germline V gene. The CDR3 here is CASSHANYKRDSFNYGYTF. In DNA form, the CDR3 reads TGCGCCAGCAGCCACGCGAACTATAAAAGGGACTCCTTTAACTATGGCTACACCTTC.

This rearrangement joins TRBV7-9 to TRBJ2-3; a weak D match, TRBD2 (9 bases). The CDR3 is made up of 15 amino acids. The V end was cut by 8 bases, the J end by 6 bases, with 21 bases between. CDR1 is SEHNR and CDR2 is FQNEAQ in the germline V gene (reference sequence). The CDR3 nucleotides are TGTGCCAGCGGCGGGGGGGGACAGGCTACGGATACGCAGTATTTT. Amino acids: CASGGGGQATDTQYF. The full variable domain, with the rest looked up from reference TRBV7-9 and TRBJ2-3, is DTGVSQNPRHKITKRGQNVTFRCDPISEHNRLYWYRQTLGQGPEFLTYFQNEAQLEKSRLLSDRFSAERPKGSFSTLEIQRTEQGDSAMYLCASGGGGQATDTQYFGPGTRLTVL.

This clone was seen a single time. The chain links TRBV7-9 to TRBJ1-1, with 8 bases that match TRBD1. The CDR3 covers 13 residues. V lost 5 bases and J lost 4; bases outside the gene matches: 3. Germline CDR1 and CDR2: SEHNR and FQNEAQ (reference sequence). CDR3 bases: TGTGCCAGCAGCCCTACAGGGGGCACTGAAGCTTTCTTT. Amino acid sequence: CASSPTGGTEAFF.

DNA of the CDR3: TGTGCCATCAATCCGGGCAGGGGGGAAGGCTACACCTTC. It translates to CAINPGRGEGYTF. The rearrangement links TRBV10-3 to TRBJ1-2, with 7 nucleotides matching TRBD1. The CDR3 is made up of 13 amino acids. The V segment lost 7 bases and the J segment 8 bases; nucleotides outside the gene matches: 10. Looked up from germline, CDR1 is ENHRY and CDR2 is SYGVKD.

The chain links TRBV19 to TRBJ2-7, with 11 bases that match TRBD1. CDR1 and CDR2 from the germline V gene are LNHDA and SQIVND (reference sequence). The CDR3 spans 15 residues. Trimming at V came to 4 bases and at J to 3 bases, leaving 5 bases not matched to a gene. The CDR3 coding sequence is TGTGCCAGTAGTACTCGGACAGGGGGCTTCTACGAGCAGTACTTC. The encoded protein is CASSTRTGGFYEQYF.

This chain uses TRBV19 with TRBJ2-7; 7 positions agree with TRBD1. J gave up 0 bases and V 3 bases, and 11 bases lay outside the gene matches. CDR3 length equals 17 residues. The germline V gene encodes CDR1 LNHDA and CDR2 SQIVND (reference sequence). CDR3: CASSIRPGQSSSYEQYF. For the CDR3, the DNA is TGTGCCAGTAGTATCCGCCCGGGACAGTCGAGCTCCTACGAGCAGTACTTC.

The CDR3 spells CASSPGQGQETQYF. In nucleotides, the CDR3 is TGTGCCAGCAGCCCGGGACAGGGCCAAGAGACCCAGTACTTC. The chain has TRBV13 and TRBJ2-5, with 9 bases matching TRBD1. The CDR3 is 14 residues long. J gave up 1 base and V 5 bases, and 2 bases lay outside the gene matches. Germline loops: CDR1 PRHDT, CDR2 FYEKMQ (reference sequence).

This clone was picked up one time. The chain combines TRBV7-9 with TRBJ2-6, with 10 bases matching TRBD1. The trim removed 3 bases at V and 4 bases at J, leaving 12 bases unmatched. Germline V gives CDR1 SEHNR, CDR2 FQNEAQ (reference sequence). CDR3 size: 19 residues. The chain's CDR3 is CASSLDGTGVWLGANVLTF. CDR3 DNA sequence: TGTGCCAGCAGCTTGGACGGGACAGGGGTTTGGTTGGGGGCCAACGTCCTGACTTTC.

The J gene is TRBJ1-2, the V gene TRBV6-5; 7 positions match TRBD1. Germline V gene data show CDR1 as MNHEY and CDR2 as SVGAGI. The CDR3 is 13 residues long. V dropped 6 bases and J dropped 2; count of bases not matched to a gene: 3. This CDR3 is CASSVTGNYGYTF. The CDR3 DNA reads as TGTGCCAGCAGCGTGACAGGGAACTATGGCTACACCTTC.

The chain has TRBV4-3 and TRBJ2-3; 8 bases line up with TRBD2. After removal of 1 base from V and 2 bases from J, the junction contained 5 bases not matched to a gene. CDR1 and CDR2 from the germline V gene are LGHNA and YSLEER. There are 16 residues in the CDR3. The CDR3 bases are TGCGCCAGCAGCCAAGGCGTCGGGGGGGCCACAGATACGCAGTATTTT. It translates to CASSQGVGGATDTQYF.

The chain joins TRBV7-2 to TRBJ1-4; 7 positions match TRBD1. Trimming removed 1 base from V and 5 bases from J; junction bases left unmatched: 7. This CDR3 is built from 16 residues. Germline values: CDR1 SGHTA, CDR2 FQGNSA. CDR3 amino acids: CASSLGQTGSNEKLFF. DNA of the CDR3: TGTGCCAGCAGCTTAGGCCAGACAGGGTCAAATGAAAAACTGTTTTTT.

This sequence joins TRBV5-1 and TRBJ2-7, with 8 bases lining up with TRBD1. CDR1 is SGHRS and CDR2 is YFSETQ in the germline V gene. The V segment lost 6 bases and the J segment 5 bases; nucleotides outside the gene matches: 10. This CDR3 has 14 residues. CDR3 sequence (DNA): TGCGCCAGCACCCAAGGGACAGGCGGCCACGAGCAGTACTTC. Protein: CASTQGTGGHEQYF. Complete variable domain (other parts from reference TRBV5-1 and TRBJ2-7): KAGVTQTPRYLIKTRGQQVTLSCSPISGHRSVSWYQQTPGQGLQFLFEYFSETQRNKGNFPGRFSGRQFSNSRSEMNVSTLELGDSALYLCASTQGTGGHEQYFGPGTRLTVT.

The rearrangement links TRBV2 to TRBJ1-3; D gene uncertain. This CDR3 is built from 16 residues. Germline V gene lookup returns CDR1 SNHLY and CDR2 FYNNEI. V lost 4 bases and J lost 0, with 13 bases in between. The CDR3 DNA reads TGTGCCAGCAGTGTCCCGAGGAGTCACTCTGGAAACACCATATATTTT. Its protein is CASSVPRSHSGNTIYF.

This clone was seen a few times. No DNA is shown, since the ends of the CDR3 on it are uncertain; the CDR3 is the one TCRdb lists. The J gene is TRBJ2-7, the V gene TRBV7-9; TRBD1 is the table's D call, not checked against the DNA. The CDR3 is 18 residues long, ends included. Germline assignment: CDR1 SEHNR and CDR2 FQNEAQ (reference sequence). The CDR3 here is CASSLAVGQGAHNYELYF.